The next 17 T cell receptor beta chains were all read from a single sample in a study of OX40 agonist ivuxolimab in advanced cancers. Only in-frame clones appear in the TCRdb table, and some are missing; sequencing was by immunoSEQ multiplex PCR. This sample yields 84,000 or so clones, of which nearly 90% are seen a single time; about 0.31% belongs to the top ten. The input for sequencing was CD4+ or CD8+ T cells sorted from blood, taken in a trial of the OX40 agonist ivuxolimab. The receptors shown here come from an adult with an advanced solid tumor such as melanoma, head and neck, liver or kidney cancer.

V is TRBV27 and J is TRBJ1-1, with D perhaps matching TRBD1 (5 bases). This CDR3 has 16 amino acids. Deletions cut 6 bases from V and 2 bases from J, with 19 bases between. Germline V gene sequence: CDR1 MNHEY, CDR2 SMNVEV (reference sequence). The CDR3 nucleotides read TGTGCCAGCAGCCCTCTCCGACAGAGTATAAACACTGAAGCTTTCTTT. Translating it yields CASSPLRQSINTEAFF.

The chain combines TRBV4-1 with TRBJ1-1; D is undetermined. V was cut by 5 bases and J by 4 bases, with 17 bases left in between. CDR1 is MGHRA, CDR2 YSYEKL, per germline. The CDR3 is made up of 15 amino acids. CDR3 residues: CASSARTLVGTEAFF. Written as DNA, the CDR3 is TGCGCCAGCAGCGCCCGGACCTTGGTAGGCACTGAAGCTTTCTTT.

This sequence joins TRBV7-2 and TRBJ2-5; D gene uncertain. The CDR3 consists of 12 residues. V was clipped by 3 bases and J by 4 bases, with 6 bases between them. Germline V CDR1 and CDR2: SGHTA, FQGNSA. CDR3 nucleotide sequence: TGTGCCAGCAGCTTGGCTGGAGAGACCCAGTACTTC. Protein sequence: CASSLAGETQYF.

V usage is TRBV29-1 and J usage is TRBJ1-4, with D perhaps TRBD1 (6 bases). Germline V CDR1 and CDR2: SQVTM, ANQGSEA. This CDR3 is built from 17 residues. V lost 0 bases, J lost 4 bases, and 18 bases lay in between. CDR3 nucleotides: TGCAGCGTTGAAGATATTAGGGGGGGGTGGCTTAATGAAAAACTGTTTTTT. As protein: CSVEDIRGGWLNEKLFF.

The genes are TRBV7-9 and TRBJ1-6; 7 positions agree with TRBD1. The CDR3 runs 16 residues. Germline V CDR1 and CDR2: SEHNR, FQNEAQ (reference sequence). Germline trimming cut 4 bases from V and 7 bases from J; bases unmatched to any gene: 10. In nucleotides, the CDR3 is TGTGCCAGCAGCTGGGAGGGGGCGATGGGGAATTCACCCCTCCACTTT. As protein: CASSWEGAMGNSPLHF.

The V gene is TRBV5-1, the J gene TRBJ2-1; D gene unclear. CDR1 SGHRS and CDR2 YFSETQ come from the germline V gene. V lost 4 bases and J 5 bases, leaving 10 bases between the germline ends. This CDR3 has 13 residues. The CDR3 is CASSVRRDNEQFF. The CDR3 region has the DNA TGCGCCAGCAGCGTACGGAGAGACAATGAGCAGTTCTTC.

The chain recombines TRBV18 with TRBJ2-3; D perhaps matches TRBD2 (6 bases). The V gene's germline CDR1 is KGHSH and CDR2 LQKENI. V lost 3 bases and J 5 bases, leaving 15 bases between the germline ends. The CDR3 extends over 15 amino acids. For the CDR3, the DNA is TGTGCCAGCTCACCTTCCGGGACTGCGGGAGATACGCAGTATTTT. Translation: CASSPSGTAGDTQYF.

V is TRBV19 and J is TRBJ1-3, with no clear D. V lost 3 bases to trimming and J lost 0 bases, with 9 bases between them. The CDR3 loop spans 15 amino acids. CDR1 is LNHDA, CDR2 SQIVND, per germline (reference sequence). Here the CDR3 reads CASSINKPSGNTIYF. As DNA, the CDR3 is TGTGCCAGTAGTATTAATAAACCCTCTGGAAACACCATATATTTT.

This chain uses TRBV5-1 with TRBJ2-1; D is ambiguous. This CDR3 region has 14 residues. Trimming took 7 bases from V and 0 from J, leaving 11 bases between them. Germline assignment: CDR1 SGHRS and CDR2 YFSETQ. The CDR3 spells CASRVGFSYNEQFF. The CDR3 DNA reads TGCGCCAGCCGAGTGGGCTTCTCCTACAATGAGCAGTTCTTC.

This rearrangement joins TRBV15 to TRBJ1-1; no firm D call. Germline V lookup: CDR1 LNHNV, CDR2 YYDKDF (reference sequence). This CDR3 contains 13 residues. Trimming cost V 1 base and J 8 bases, with 11 bases left between them. CDR3 in amino acids: CATSRGVRGEAFF. CDR3 nucleotides: TGTGCCACCAGCAGAGGGGTCCGAGGGGAAGCTTTCTTT. Variable domain in full (rest from reference TRBV15 and TRBJ1-1): DAMVIQNPRYQVTQFGKPVTLSCSQTLNHNVMYWYQQKSSQAPKLLFHYYDKDFNNEADTPDNFQSRRPNTSFCFLDIRSPGLGDTAMYLCATSRGVRGEAFFGQGTRLTVV.

The chain uses TRBV21-1 and TRBJ2-3; the table's D call TRBD1 went unverified against the DNA. TRBV21-1 is annotated as a pseudogene. The CDR3 consists of 17 residues. The CDR3 sequence is CASSKERGPQNTDTQYF. For the CDR3, the DNA is TGTGCCAGCAGCAAAGAGAGGGGGCCCCAGAACACAGATACGCAGTATTTT.

This clone was detected only once. The chain links TRBV9 to TRBJ2-3; D may correspond to TRBD1 or TRBD2 (5 bases each). The CDR3 runs 18 residues. V was trimmed by 0 bases and J by 3 bases, leaving 20 bases between them. The germline gives CDR1 SGDLS, CDR2 YYNGEE. CDR3 sequence reads: CASSVGEGSWSRTDTQYF. The CDR3 coding sequence is TGTGCCAGCAGCGTAGGAGAGGGGAGCTGGTCGCGGACAGATACGCAGTATTTT. The full variable domain, rest sourced from reference TRBV9 and TRBJ2-3, is DSGVTQTPKHLITATGQRVTLRCSPRSGDLSVYWYQQSLDQGLQFLIQYYNGEERAKGNILERFSAQQFPDLHSELNLSSLELGDSALYFCASSVGEGSWSRTDTQYFGPGTRLTVL.

V is TRBV19 and J is TRBJ2-1, with 7 bases fitting TRBD2. The CDR3 covers 16 residues. CDR1 is LNHDA, CDR2 SQIVND, per germline (reference sequence). Trimming cost V 4 bases and J 6 bases; bases outside gene matches: 12. In DNA form, the CDR3 reads TGTGCCAGTAGTACCCCGGGGAGGGGTGTTTCCAATGAGCAGTTCTTC. Protein product: CASSTPGRGVSNEQFF.

The rearrangement joins TRBV6-1 to TRBJ2-3; D perhaps matches TRBD2 (6 bases). CDR3 length: 15 amino acids. Germline CDR1 reads MNHNS; CDR2 reads SASEGT. V was shortened by 6 bases and J by 4 bases, with 17 bases between the two germline ends. The chain's CDR3 is CASRGPGLLADTQYF. The CDR3 coding sequence is TGTGCCAGCAGGGGACCGGGACTCCTCGCAGATACGCAGTATTTT.

This clone came up a few times. J is TRBJ1-5 and V is TRBV4-2; D gene unclear. Deletions cut 0 bases from V and 4 bases from J, with 4 bases between. This CDR3 has 13 amino acids. The germline gives CDR1 LGHNA, CDR2 YNFKEQ. CDR3 region: CASSQESNQPQHF. CDR3 nucleotides: TGTGCCAGCAGCCAAGAGAGTAATCAGCCCCAGCATTTT.

The CDR3 nucleotides read TGTGCCAGCAGCTCTCACCAGGGGCCTTTTGGCTACACCTTC. Protein product: CASSSHQGPFGYTF. This rearrangement joins TRBV11-1 to TRBJ1-2, with a tentative D call TRBD1 (6 bases). CDR1 SGHAT and CDR2 FQDESV come from the germline V gene (reference sequence). V gave up 4 bases and J gave up 7 bases, with 16 bases separating them. This CDR3 spans 14 amino acids.

This sequence joins TRBV27 and TRBJ1-1; perhaps TRBD1 as D (5 bases). CDR1 is MNHEY, CDR2 SMNVEV, per germline (reference sequence). V lost 8 bases and J 0 bases, leaving 7 bases between the germline ends. CDR3 length equals 12 residues. The CDR3 region is CASRDLNTEAFF. In DNA, the CDR3 is TGTGCCAGCCGGGACCTGAACACTGAAGCTTTCTTT.